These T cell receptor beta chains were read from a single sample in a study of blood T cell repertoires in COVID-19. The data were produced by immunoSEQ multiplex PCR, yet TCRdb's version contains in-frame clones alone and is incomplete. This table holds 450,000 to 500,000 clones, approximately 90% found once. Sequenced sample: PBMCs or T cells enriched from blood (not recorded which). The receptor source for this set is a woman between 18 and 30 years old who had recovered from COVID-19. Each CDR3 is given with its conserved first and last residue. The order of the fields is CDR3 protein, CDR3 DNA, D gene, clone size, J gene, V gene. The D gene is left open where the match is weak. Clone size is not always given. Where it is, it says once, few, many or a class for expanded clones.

CDR3 protein: CAWSVGQLNEKLFF
CDR3 DNA: TGTGCCTGGAGCGTGGGACAGCTTAATGAAAAACTGTTTTTT
D gene: TRBD1
clone size: .
J gene: TRBJ1-4
V gene: TRBV30

CDR3 protein: CASQTAYGYTF
CDR3 DNA: TGTGCCAGTCAAACAGCCTATGGCTACACCTTC
D gene: .
clone size: once
J gene: TRBJ1-2
V gene: TRBV28

CDR3 protein: CASSLTGQGQNTEAFF
CDR3 DNA: TGTGCCAGCAGCTTAACGGGACAGGGGCAGAACACTGAAGCTTTCTTT
D gene: TRBD1
clone size: .
J gene: TRBJ1-1
V gene: TRBV7-3

CDR3 protein: CASSPFDRGTEAFF
CDR3 DNA: TGTGCCAGCTCACCGTTCGACAGGGGCACTGAAGCTTTCTTT
D gene: TRBD1
clone size: .
J gene: TRBJ1-1
V gene: TRBV18

CDR3 protein: CASSLRDRGAPSNQPQHF
CDR3 DNA: TGTGCCAGCAGTTTGCGGGACAGGGGGGCTCCAAGCAATCAGCCCCAGCATTTT
D gene: TRBD1
clone size: .
J gene: TRBJ1-5
V gene: TRBV28

CDR3 protein: CASSHRNYGYTF
CDR3 DNA: TGTGCCAGCAGCCACAGGAACTATGGCTACACCTTC
D gene: .
clone size: .
J gene: TRBJ1-2
V gene: TRBV27

CDR3 protein: CASSWTVTDTQYF
CDR3 DNA: TGTGCCAGCAGTTGGACAGTTACAGATACGCAGTATTTT
D gene: .
clone size: .
J gene: TRBJ2-3
V gene: TRBV12-3/TRBV12-4

CDR3 protein: CSVGGVGGSYEQYF
CDR3 DNA: TGCAGCGTTGGAGGGGTCGGGGGATCCTACGAGCAGTACTTC
D gene: .
clone size: once
J gene: TRBJ2-7
V gene: TRBV29-1

CDR3 protein: CASSLDMDSTPTRAFF
CDR3 DNA: TGTGCCAGCAGCTTAGACATGGACAGTACCCCCACCCGAGCTTTCTTT
D gene: .
clone size: .
J gene: TRBJ1-1
V gene: TRBV11-1

CDR3 protein: CASSQVAGRTDTQYF
CDR3 DNA: TGTGCCAGCAGCCAAGTAGCGGGGAGGACAGATACGCAGTATTTT
D gene: TRBD2
clone size: .
J gene: TRBJ2-3
V gene: TRBV4-2

CDR3 protein: CASSIRGQGSEQYF
CDR3 DNA: TGTGCCAGTAGTATAAGGGGACAGGGCTCCGAGCAGTACTTC
D gene: TRBD1
clone size: once
J gene: TRBJ2-7
V gene: TRBV19

CDR3 protein: CASSPGGVNQPQHF
CDR3 DNA: TGTGCCAGCAGCCCCGGGGGGGTCAATCAGCCCCAGCATTTT
D gene: .
clone size: .
J gene: TRBJ1-5
V gene: TRBV9

CDR3 protein: CASSLGQETYNSPLHF
CDR3 DNA: TGCGCCAGCAGCTTGGGACAGGAGACTTATAATTCACCCCTCCACTTT
D gene: .
clone size: .
J gene: TRBJ1-6
V gene: TRBV5-1

CDR3 protein: CASSLGQGDGYTF
CDR3 DNA: TGCGCCAGCAGCCTGGGACAGGGGGATGGCTACACCTTC
D gene: TRBD1
clone size: .
J gene: TRBJ1-2
V gene: TRBV4-1

CDR3 protein: CASSYNSYEQYF
CDR3 DNA: TGTGCCAGCAGCTACAATTCCTACGAGCAGTACTTC
D gene: .
clone size: .
J gene: TRBJ2-7
V gene: TRBV14

CDR3 protein: CASSLGIQETQYF
CDR3 DNA: TGTGCCAGCAGCTTAGGTATCCAGGAGACCCAGTACTTC
D gene: .
clone size: .
J gene: TRBJ2-5
V gene: TRBV7-2

CDR3 protein: CATSRAGETQYF
CDR3 DNA: TGTGCCACCAGCAGAGCAGGAGAGACCCAGTACTTC
D gene: .
clone size: .
J gene: TRBJ2-5
V gene: TRBV15

CDR3 protein: CASSAGDGDTEAFF
CDR3 DNA: TGCGCCAGCTCCGCGGGGGACGGAGACACTGAAGCTTTCTTT
D gene: .
clone size: .
J gene: TRBJ1-1
V gene: TRBV4-1

CDR3 protein: CASSFDTRDREDQETQYF
CDR3 DNA: TGCGCCAGCAGCTTCGACACCAGGGACAGGGAGGACCAAGAGACCCAGTACTTC
D gene: TRBD1
clone size: .
J gene: TRBJ2-5
V gene: TRBV5-1

CDR3 protein: CASSLGPKGLAGEFF
CDR3 DNA: TGTGCCAGCAGCTTGGGGCCTAAGGGACTAGCGGGGGAGTTCTTC
D gene: TRBD2
clone size: .
J gene: TRBJ2-1
V gene: TRBV7-9

CDR3 protein: CASSQGPALGGTDTQYF
CDR3 DNA: TGCGCCAGCAGCCAAGGTCCCGCTCTGGGCGGCACAGATACGCAGTATTTT
D gene: .
clone size: .
J gene: TRBJ2-3
V gene: TRBV4-1

CDR3 protein: CASSPRWTGPDTQYF
CDR3 DNA: TGTGCCAGCAGCCCCCGGTGGACAGGACCAGATACGCAGTATTTT
D gene: TRBD1
clone size: .
J gene: TRBJ2-3
V gene: TRBV5-6

CDR3 protein: CASSHGQGITYEQYF
CDR3 DNA: TGTGCCAGCAGTCACGGACAGGGTATAACCTACGAGCAGTACTTC
D gene: TRBD1
clone size: .
J gene: TRBJ2-7
V gene: TRBV14

CDR3 protein: CAWDRTNTEAFF
CDR3 DNA: TGTGCCTGGGACAGAACGAACACTGAAGCTTTCTTT
D gene: .
clone size: once
J gene: TRBJ1-1
V gene: TRBV30

CDR3 protein: CASSILAGQGPDEQYF
CDR3 DNA: TGTGCCAGTAGTATATTGGCCGGACAGGGCCCTGACGAGCAGTACTTC
D gene: TRBD1
clone size: .
J gene: TRBJ2-7
V gene: TRBV19

CDR3 protein: CASGEQVPSGNTIYF
CDR3 DNA: TGTGCCAGCGGAGAACAGGTACCCTCTGGAAACACCATATATTTT
D gene: .
clone size: .
J gene: TRBJ1-3
V gene: TRBV28

CDR3 protein: CASSIGQGREAFF
CDR3 DNA: TGTGCCAGTAGTATAGGCCAGGGAAGAGAAGCTTTCTTT
D gene: .
clone size: .
J gene: TRBJ1-1
V gene: TRBV19

CDR3 protein: CASSQEGQGTGELFF
CDR3 DNA: TGTGCCAGCAGCCAAGAGGGACAGGGAACCGGGGAGCTGTTTTTT
D gene: TRBD1
clone size: once
J gene: TRBJ2-2
V gene: TRBV4-2

CDR3 protein: CASSYGGRVYGYTF
CDR3 DNA: TGTGCCAGCAGTTACGGGGGGCGCGTCTATGGCTACACCTTC
D gene: .
clone size: .
J gene: TRBJ1-2
V gene: TRBV28

CDR3 protein: CASSFPPTTLSSYNEQFF
CDR3 DNA: TGTGCCAGCAGCTTTCCCCCAACTACCCTCAGCTCCTACAATGAGCAGTTCTTC
D gene: .
clone size: .
J gene: TRBJ2-1
V gene: TRBV7-2

CDR3 protein: CASSRFHDRGFNQPQHF
CDR3 DNA: TGTGCCAGCAGCCGATTCCATGACAGGGGATTCAATCAGCCCCAGCATTTT
D gene: TRBD1
clone size: .
J gene: TRBJ1-5
V gene: TRBV5-5

CDR3 protein: CASSLVSGSTDTQYF
CDR3 DNA: TGCGCCAGCAGCTTAGTTTCAGGGAGCACAGATACGCAGTATTTT
D gene: .
clone size: .
J gene: TRBJ2-3
V gene: TRBV5-1

CDR3 protein: CASRQDREDNEQYF
CDR3 DNA: TGTGCCAGCAGGCAGGACAGGGAAGATAACGAGCAGTACTTC
D gene: TRBD1
clone size: .
J gene: TRBJ2-7
V gene: TRBV6-6

CDR3 protein: CASSLYTDTQYF
CDR3 DNA: TGTGCCAGCAGCTTATATACAGATACGCAGTATTTT
D gene: .
clone size: .
J gene: TRBJ2-3
V gene: TRBV11-2

CDR3 protein: CASSESTEAGTEAFF
CDR3 DNA: TGTGCCAGCAGCGAAAGTACAGAGGCGGGAACTGAAGCTTTCTTT
D gene: .
clone size: .
J gene: TRBJ1-1
V gene: TRBV9

CDR3 protein: CASSALAQGGQPQHF
CDR3 DNA: TGTGCCAGCAGCGCCTTAGCTCAGGGGGGCCAGCCCCAGCATTTT
D gene: TRBD1
clone size: .
J gene: TRBJ1-5
V gene: TRBV5-6

CDR3 protein: CASTLNSGDYGYTF
CDR3 DNA: TGCGCCAGCACCTTGAACTCAGGGGATTATGGCTACACCTTC
D gene: .
clone size: .
J gene: TRBJ1-2
V gene: TRBV5-1

CDR3 protein: CASSQPGQGSETQYF
CDR3 DNA: TGTGCCAGCAGCCAGCCCGGACAGGGATCGGAGACCCAGTACTTC
D gene: TRBD1
clone size: .
J gene: TRBJ2-5
V gene: TRBV4-2

CDR3 protein: CASSLYSGTGSIREQYF
CDR3 DNA: TGTGCCAGCAGCTTATATTCCGGGACAGGGTCTATCCGCGAGCAGTACTTC
D gene: TRBD1
clone size: .
J gene: TRBJ2-7
V gene: TRBV7-6

CDR3 protein: CATQDRASQPQHF
CDR3 DNA: TGTGCCACTCAGGACAGGGCCAGTCAGCCCCAGCATTTT
D gene: TRBD1
clone size: .
J gene: TRBJ1-5
V gene: TRBV6-5

CDR3 protein: CASSSDRFNQPQHF
CDR3 DNA: TGTGCCAGCAGCTCAGACAGGTTTAATCAGCCCCAGCATTTT
D gene: .
clone size: many
J gene: TRBJ1-5
V gene: TRBV5-6

CDR3 protein: CASSSYRGISGNTIYF
CDR3 DNA: TGTGCCAGCAGTTCCTACAGGGGGATCTCTGGAAACACCATATATTTT
D gene: TRBD1
clone size: .
J gene: TRBJ1-3
V gene: TRBV28

CDR3 protein: CASRSTGFMNTEAFF
CDR3 DNA: TGTGCCAGCAGGTCCACAGGGTTCATGAACACTGAAGCTTTCTTT
D gene: .
clone size: .
J gene: TRBJ1-1
V gene: TRBV7-9

CDR3 protein: CASSLGGQPDTQYF
CDR3 DNA: TGTGCCAGCAGCTTAGGGGGACAGCCAGATACGCAGTATTTT
D gene: TRBD1
clone size: few
J gene: TRBJ2-3
V gene: TRBV7-3

CDR3 protein: CVTKPSNSNQPQHF
CDR3 DNA: TGTGTCACTAAACCGTCGAATAGCAATCAGCCCCAGCATTTT
D gene: .
clone size: .
J gene: TRBJ1-5
V gene: TRBV6-5

CDR3 protein: CASSETAGSGELFF
CDR3 DNA: TGTGCCAGCAGTGAAACAGCTGGATCCGGGGAGCTGTTTTTT
D gene: .
clone size: .
J gene: TRBJ2-2
V gene: TRBV2

CDR3 protein: CATSRGHLEYNSPLHF
CDR3 DNA: TGTGCCACCAGCAGGGGACATCTTGAGTATAATTCACCCCTCCACTTT
D gene: .
clone size: .
J gene: TRBJ1-6
V gene: TRBV15

CDR3 protein: CASSSAAEGAGYTF
CDR3 DNA: TGTGCCAGCAGCTCAGCCGCTGAGGGAGCTGGCTACACCTTC
D gene: .
clone size: .
J gene: TRBJ1-2
V gene: TRBV7-9

CDR3 protein: CASSPAGGRGDGYTF
CDR3 DNA: TGTGCCAGCTCACCGGCAGGGGGCAGGGGTGATGGCTACACCTTC
D gene: TRBD1
clone size: once
J gene: TRBJ1-2
V gene: TRBV18

CDR3 protein: CASSPSRGGTHRFEAFF
CDR3 DNA: TGTGCCAGCTCACCCTCCCGAGGGGGAACCCACCGATTTGAAGCTTTCTTT
D gene: .
clone size: .
J gene: TRBJ1-1
V gene: TRBV18

CDR3 protein: CASSLLQGARGYTF
CDR3 DNA: TGTGCCAGCAGTCTTTTACAGGGGGCGCGAGGCTACACCTTC
D gene: TRBD1
clone size: .
J gene: TRBJ1-2
V gene: TRBV2

CDR3 protein: CASSWGTQDSYEQYF
CDR3 DNA: TGCGCCAGCAGCTGGGGTACACAGGATTCCTACGAGCAGTACTTC
D gene: .
clone size: .
J gene: TRBJ2-7
V gene: TRBV5-1

CDR3 protein: CASSFIRGGNQPQHF
CDR3 DNA: TGTGCCAGCAGTTTTATCAGGGGTGGCAATCAGCCCCAGCATTTT
D gene: .
clone size: .
J gene: TRBJ1-5
V gene: TRBV28